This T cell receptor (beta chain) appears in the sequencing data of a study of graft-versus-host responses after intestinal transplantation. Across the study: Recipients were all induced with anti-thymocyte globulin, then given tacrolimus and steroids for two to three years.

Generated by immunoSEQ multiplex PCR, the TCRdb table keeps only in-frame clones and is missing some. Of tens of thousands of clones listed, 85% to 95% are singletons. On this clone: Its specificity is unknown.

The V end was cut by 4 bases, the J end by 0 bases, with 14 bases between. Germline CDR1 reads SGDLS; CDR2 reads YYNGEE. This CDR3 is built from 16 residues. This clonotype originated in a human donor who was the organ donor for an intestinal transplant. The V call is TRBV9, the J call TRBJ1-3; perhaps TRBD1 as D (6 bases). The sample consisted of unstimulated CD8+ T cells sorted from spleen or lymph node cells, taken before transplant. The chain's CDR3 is CASSSRDKNSGNTIYF. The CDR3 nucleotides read TGTGCCAGCAGCAGCCGGGACAAGAACTCTGGAAACACCATATATTTT.